The text below deals with one T cell receptor beta chain. In the original processing: Nucleated cell counts were estimated from reference gene primer amplification. Here immunoSEQ multiplex PCR was the method, and the copy in TCRdb shows in-frame clones only, minus some. V, J and clone size are those of that table, while D and trimming were read from the DNA. The data hold approximately 280,000 clones, with around nine tenths observed a single time. These data are taken from a study of blood T cell repertoires in COVID-19. In the study overall: Samples taken during acute and convalescent COVID-19 were collected in the United States, Italy and Spain. PBMCs, B-cell-depleted T cells, or T cells were the source of the cDNA or gDNA that made up the material.

V lost 2 bases to trimming and J lost 2 bases, with 17 bases between them. Germline lookup yields CDR1 SGHRS and CDR2 YFSETQ. The CDR3 spans 16 residues. This sequence originates from a woman aged 60-70 years with acute or convalescent COVID-19. Sequencing was carried out using peripheral blood. The gene calls are TRBV5-1 and TRBJ2-7, with D possibly being TRBD2 (6 bases). CDR3 amino acids: CASSFDNGGIPYEQYF. In nucleotides, the CDR3 is TGCGCCAGCAGCTTTGATAATGGGGGGATCCCCTACGAGCAGTACTTC.